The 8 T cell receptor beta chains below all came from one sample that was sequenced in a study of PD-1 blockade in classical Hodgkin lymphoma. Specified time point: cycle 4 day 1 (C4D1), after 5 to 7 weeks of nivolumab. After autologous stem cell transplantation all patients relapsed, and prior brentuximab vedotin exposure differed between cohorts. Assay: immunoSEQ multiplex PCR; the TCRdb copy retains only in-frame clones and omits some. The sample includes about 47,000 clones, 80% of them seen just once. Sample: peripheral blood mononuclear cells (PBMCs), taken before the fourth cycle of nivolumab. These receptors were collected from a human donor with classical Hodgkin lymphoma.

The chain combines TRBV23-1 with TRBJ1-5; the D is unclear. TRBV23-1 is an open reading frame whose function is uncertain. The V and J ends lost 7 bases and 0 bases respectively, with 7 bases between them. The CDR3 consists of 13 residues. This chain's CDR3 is CASKGYSNQPQHF. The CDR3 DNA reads TGCGCCAGCAAGGGATATAGCAATCAGCCCCAGCATTTT.

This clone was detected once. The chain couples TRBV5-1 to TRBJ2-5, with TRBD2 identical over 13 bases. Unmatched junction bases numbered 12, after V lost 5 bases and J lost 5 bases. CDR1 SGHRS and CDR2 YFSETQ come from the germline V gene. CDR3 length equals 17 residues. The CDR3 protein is CASSTGLAGLPAETQYF. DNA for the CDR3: TGCGCCAGCAGTACGGGACTAGCGGGGCTTCCCGCGGAGACCCAGTACTTC.

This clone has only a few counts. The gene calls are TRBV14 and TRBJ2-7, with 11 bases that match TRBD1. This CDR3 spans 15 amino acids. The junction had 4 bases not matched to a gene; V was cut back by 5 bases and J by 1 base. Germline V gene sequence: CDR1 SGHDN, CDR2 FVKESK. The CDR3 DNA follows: TGTGCCAGCAGCGAAGGGACAGGGGGATCCTACGAGCAGTACTTC. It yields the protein CASSEGTGGSYEQYF.

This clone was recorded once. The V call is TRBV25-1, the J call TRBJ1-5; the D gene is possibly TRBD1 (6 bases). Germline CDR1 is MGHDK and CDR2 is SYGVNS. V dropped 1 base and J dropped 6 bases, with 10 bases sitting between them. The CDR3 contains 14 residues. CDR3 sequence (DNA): TGTGCCAGCAGTGAATGGGGGGGCGGTCAGCCCCAGCATTTT. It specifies CASSEWGGGQPQHF. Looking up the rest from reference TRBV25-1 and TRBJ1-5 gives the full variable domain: EADIYQTPRYLVIGTGKKITLECSQTMGHDKMYWYQQDPGMELHLIHYSYGVNSTEKGDLSSESTVSRIRTEHFPLTLESARPSHTSQYLCASSEWGGGQPQHFGDGTRLSIL.

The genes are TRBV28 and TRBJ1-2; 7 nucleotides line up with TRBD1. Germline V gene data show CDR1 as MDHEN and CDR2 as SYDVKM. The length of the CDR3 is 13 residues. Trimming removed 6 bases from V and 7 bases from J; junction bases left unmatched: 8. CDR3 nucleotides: TGTGCCAGCAGCCTCAACCGACAGGGTGGCTACACCTTC. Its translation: CASSLNRQGGYTF.

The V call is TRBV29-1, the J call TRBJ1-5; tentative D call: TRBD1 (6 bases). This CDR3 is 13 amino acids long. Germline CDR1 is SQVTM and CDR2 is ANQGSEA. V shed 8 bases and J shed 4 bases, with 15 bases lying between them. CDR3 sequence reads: CSTRDNFNQPQHF. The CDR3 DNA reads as TGCAGCACCCGGGACAATTTTAATCAGCCCCAGCATTTT.

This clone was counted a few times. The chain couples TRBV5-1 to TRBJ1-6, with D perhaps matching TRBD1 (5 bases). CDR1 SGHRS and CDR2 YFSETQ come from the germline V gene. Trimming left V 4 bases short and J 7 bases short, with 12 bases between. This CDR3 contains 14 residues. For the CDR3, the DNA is TGCGCCAGCAGCACCCAGGGCGGGAATTCACCCCTCCACTTT. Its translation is CASSTQGGNSPLHF.

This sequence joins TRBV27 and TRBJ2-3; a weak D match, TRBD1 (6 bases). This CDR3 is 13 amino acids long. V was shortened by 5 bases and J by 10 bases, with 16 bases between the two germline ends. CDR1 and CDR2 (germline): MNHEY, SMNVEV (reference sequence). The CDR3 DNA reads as TGTGCCAGCAGTCCCCAGGGGCCACTCGCGCAGTATTTT. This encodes CASSPQGPLAQYF.